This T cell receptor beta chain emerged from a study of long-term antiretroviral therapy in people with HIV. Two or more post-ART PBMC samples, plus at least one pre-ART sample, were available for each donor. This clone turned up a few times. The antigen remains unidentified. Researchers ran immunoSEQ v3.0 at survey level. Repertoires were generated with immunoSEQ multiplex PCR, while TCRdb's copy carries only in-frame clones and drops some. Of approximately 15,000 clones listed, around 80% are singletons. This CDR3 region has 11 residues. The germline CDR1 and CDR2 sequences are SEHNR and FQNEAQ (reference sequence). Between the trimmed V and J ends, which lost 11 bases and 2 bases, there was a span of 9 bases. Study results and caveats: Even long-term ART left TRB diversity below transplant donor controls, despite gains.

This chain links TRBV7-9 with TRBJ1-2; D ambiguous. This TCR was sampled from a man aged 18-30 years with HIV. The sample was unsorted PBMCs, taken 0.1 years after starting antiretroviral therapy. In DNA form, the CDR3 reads TGTGCCGGGTCGACCAACTATGGCTACACCTTC. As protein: CAGSTNYGYTF.